This TCR beta chain was documented in a study of OX40 agonist ivuxolimab in advanced cancers. From germline, CDR1 is SEHNR and CDR2 FQNEAQ (reference sequence). The V segment lost 1 base and the J segment 2 bases; nucleotides outside the gene matches: 3. The CDR3 has 15 residues. About this clone: Its antigen remains unidentified. Other nucleotide sequences in the sample specify the same CDR3.

Autoimmune disease history or systemic immunosuppression meant exclusion. Measured with immunoSEQ multiplex PCR; TCRdb has only the in-frame clones, and not every one. This sample has about 16,000 clones, with 80% to 90% found just once. Study-wide results and limits: Partly responding patients at 0.1-3.0 mg/kg showed some of the smallest clonal expansion. It was also the case that some nonresponders had low normalized T-cell clonal expansion. The mean number of expanded clones was higher in CD8+ T cells than in CD4+.

This material consisted of CD4+ or CD8+ T cells sorted from blood, taken in a trial of the OX40 agonist ivuxolimab. This receptor was taken from an adult with an advanced solid tumor such as melanoma, head and neck, liver or kidney cancer. The chain couples TRBV7-9 to TRBJ2-3; 7 bases are shared with TRBD2. CDR3 sequence: CASSLGLADTDTQYF. The CDR3 DNA is TGTGCCAGCAGCTTAGGACTAGCAGACACAGATACGCAGTATTTT.